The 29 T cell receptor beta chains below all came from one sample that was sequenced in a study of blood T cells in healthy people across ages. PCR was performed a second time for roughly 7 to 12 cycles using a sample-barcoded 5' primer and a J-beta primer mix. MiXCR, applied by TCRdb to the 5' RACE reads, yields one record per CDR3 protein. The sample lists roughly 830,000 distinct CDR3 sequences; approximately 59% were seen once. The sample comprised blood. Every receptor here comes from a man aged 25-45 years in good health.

The CDR3 DNA sequence: TGTGCCAGCAGCAAAGCGGGGATCTCTGGGGCCAACGTCCTGACTTTC. Its protein is CASSKAGISGANVLTF. The chain joins TRBV21-1 to TRBJ2-6. TRBV21-1 is a pseudogene segment. The CDR3 loop spans 16 amino acids.

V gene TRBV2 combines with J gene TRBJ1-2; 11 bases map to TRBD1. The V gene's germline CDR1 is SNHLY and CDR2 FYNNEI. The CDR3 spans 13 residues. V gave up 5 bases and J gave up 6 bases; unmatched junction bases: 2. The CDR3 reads CASSQDRGHGYTF. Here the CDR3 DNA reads TGTGCCAGCAGTCAGGACAGGGGGCATGGCTACACCTTC. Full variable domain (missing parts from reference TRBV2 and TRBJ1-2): EPEVTQTPSHQVTQMGQEVILRCVPISNHLYFYWYRQILGQKVEFLVSFYNNEISEKSEIFDDQFSVERPDGSNFTLKIRSTKLEDSAMYFCASSQDRGHGYTFGSGTRLTVV.

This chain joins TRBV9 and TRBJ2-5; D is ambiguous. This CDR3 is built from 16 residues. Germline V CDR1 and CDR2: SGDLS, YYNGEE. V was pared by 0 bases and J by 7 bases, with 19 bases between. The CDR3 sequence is CASSVDLPSKGRTQYF. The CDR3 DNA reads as TGTGCCAGCAGCGTAGATCTTCCGAGCAAAGGAAGGACCCAGTACTTC.

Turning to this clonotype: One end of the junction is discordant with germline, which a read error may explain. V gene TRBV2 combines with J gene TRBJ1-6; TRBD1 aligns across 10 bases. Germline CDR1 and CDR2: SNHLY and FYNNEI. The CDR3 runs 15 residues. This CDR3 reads CTSSMGQGTYSPLHF. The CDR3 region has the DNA TGTACCAGCAGTATGGGACAGGGGACTTATTCACCCCTCCACTTT.

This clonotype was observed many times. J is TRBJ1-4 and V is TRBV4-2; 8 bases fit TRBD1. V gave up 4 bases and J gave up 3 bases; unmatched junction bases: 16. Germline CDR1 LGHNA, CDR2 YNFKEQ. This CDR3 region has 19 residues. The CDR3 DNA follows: TGTGCCAGCAGCCTGGGGACAGGAGGCCGTTCGGTTCCTAATGAAAAACTGTTTTTT. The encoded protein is CASSLGTGGRSVPNEKLFF.

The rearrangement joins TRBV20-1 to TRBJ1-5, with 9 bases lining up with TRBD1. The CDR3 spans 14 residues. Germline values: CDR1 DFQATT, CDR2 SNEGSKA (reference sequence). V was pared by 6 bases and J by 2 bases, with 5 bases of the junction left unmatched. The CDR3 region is CSAGQGSGNQPQHF. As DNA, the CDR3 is TGCAGTGCCGGACAGGGGAGTGGCAATCAGCCCCAGCATTTT.

The CDR3 here is CASSLSASGLQETQYF. As DNA, the CDR3 is TGTGCCAGCAGCTTATCGGCCAGCGGACTCCAAGAGACCCAGTACTTC. The V call is TRBV7-2, the J call TRBJ2-5; tentative D call: TRBD2 (5 bases). The germline V gene has CDR1 SGHTA and CDR2 FQGNSA. The CDR3 totals 16 residues. Trimming cost V 2 bases and J 1 base, with 14 bases left between them.

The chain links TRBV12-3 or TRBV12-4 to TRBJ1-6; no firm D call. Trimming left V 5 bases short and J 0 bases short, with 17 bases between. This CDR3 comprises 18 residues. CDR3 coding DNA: TGTGCCAGCAGTCCATCACTGACACCTAGCTCCTATAATTCACCCCTCCACTTT. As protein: CASSPSLTPSSYNSPLHF.

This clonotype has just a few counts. CDR3 residues: CSVEDSWDTQYF. CDR3 in DNA: TGCAGCGTTGAAGATTCTTGGGATACGCAGTATTTT. The chain carries TRBV29-1 and TRBJ2-3; unclear D gene. The V end was cut by 0 bases, the J end by 6 bases, with 7 bases between. This CDR3 has 12 amino acids. Germline V gives CDR1 SQVTM, CDR2 ANQGSEA.

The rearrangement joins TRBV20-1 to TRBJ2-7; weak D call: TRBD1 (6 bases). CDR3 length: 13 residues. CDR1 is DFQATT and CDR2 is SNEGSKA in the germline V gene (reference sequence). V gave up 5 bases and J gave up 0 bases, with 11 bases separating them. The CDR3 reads CSAWDTVSYEQYF. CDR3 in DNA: TGCAGTGCTTGGGACACCGTCTCCTACGAGCAGTACTTC.

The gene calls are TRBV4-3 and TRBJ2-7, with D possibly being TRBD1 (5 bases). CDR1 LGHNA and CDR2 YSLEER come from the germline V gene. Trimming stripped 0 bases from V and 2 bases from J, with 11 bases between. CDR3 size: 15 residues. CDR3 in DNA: TGCGCCAGCAGCCAAGATGGGGCTAGGGCCTACGAGCAGTACTTC. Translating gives CASSQDGARAYEQYF.

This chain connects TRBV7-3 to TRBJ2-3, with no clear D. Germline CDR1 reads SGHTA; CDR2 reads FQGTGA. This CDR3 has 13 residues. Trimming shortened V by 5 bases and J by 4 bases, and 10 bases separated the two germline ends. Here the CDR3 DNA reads TGTGCCAGCAGCCCCAACACCCCAGATACGCAGTATTTT. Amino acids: CASSPNTPDTQYF.

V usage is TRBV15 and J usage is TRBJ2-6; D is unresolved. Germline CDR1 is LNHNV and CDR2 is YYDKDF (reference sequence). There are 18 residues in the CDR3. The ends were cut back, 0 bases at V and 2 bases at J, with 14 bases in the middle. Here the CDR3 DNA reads TGTGCCACCAGCAGAGATTGGGGATCCAGCGCTGGGGCCAACGTCCTGACTTTC. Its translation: CATSRDWGSSAGANVLTF. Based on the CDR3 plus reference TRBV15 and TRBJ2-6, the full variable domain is DAMVIQNPRYQVTQFGKPVTLSCSQTLNHNVMYWYQQKSSQAPKLLFHYYDKDFNNEADTPDNFQSRRPNTSFCFLDIRSPGLGDTAMYLCATSRDWGSSAGANVLTFGAGSRLTVL.

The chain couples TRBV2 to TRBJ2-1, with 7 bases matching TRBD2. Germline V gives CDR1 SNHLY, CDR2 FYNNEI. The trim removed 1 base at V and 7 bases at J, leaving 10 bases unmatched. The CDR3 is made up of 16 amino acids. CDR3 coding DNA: TGTGCCAGCAGTGAAGGGACGGGGGGTAGATGGAATGAGCAGTTCTTC. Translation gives CASSEGTGGRWNEQFF.

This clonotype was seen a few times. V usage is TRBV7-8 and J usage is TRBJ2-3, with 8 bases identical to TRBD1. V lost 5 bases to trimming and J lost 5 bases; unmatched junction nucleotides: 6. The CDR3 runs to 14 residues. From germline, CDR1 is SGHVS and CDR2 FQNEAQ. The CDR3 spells CASSLRQGLDTQYF. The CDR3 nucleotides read TGTGCCAGCAGCCTGCGACAGGGGTTAGATACGCAGTATTTT.

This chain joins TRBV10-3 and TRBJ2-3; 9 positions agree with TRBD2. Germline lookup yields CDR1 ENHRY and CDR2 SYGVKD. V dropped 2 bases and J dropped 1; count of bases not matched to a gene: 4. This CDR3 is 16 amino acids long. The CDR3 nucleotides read TGTGCCATCAGTGAGCCGCCTAGCGGGGGCACAGATACGCAGTATTTT. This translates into CAISEPPSGGTDTQYF.

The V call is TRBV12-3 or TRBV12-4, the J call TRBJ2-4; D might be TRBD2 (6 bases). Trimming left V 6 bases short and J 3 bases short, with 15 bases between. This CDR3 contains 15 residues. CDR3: CASSRGSSGKNIQYF. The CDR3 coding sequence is TGTGCCAGCAGCCGGGGGTCCTCGGGCAAAAACATTCAGTACTTC.

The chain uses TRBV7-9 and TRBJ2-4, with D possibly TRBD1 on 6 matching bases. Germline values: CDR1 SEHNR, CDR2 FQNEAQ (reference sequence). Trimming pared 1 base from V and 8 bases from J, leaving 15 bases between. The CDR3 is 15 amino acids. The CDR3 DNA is TGTGCCAGCAGCTTAGAACCAGGGGTCGAAGACATTCAGTACTTC. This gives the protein CASSLEPGVEDIQYF.

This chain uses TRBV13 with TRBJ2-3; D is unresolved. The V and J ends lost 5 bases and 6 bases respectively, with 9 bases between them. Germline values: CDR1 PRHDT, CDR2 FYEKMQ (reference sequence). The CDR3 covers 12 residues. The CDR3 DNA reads TGTGCCAGCAGCCCGATCCGGGATACGCAGTATTTT. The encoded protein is CASSPIRDTQYF.

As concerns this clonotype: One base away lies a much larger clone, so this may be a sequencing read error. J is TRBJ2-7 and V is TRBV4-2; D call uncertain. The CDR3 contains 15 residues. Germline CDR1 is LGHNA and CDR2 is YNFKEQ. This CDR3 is CASNQGQGGPYEQYF. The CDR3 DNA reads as TGTGCCAGCAACCAAGGCCAAGGTGGGCCCTACGAGCAGTACTTC.

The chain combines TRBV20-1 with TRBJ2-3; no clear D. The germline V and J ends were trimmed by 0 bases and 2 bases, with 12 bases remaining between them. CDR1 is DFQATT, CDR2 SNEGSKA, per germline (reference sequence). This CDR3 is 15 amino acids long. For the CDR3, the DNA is TGCAGTGCTAGAGATGCCGCAGGTCCCACAGATACGCAGTATTTT. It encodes CSARDAAGPTDTQYF.

CDR3: CASSQAEGMGTEAFF. The DNA for the CDR3 is TGTGCCAGCAGCCAAGCCGAGGGGATGGGGACTGAAGCTTTCTTT. This rearrangement joins TRBV4-2 to TRBJ1-1; TRBD1 might be the D (5 bases). Per germline, CDR1 LGHNA and CDR2 YNFKEQ. The CDR3 spans 15 residues. With 1 base removed from V and 5 bases from J, the gap between germline ends came to 14 bases.

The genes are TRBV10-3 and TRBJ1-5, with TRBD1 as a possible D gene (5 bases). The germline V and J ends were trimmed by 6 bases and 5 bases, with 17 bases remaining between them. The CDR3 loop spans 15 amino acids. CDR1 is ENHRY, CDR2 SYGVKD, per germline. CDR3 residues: CAIRAGTAGDQPQHF. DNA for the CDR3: TGTGCCATCAGGGCCGGGACGGCGGGTGATCAGCCCCAGCATTTT.

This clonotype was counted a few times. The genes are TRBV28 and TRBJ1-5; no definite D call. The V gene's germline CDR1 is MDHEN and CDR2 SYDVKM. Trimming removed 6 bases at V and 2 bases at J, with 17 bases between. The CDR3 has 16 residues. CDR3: CASRRFHPRGNQPQHF. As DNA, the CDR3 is TGTGCCAGCAGGAGGTTCCACCCTAGGGGCAATCAGCCCCAGCATTTT.

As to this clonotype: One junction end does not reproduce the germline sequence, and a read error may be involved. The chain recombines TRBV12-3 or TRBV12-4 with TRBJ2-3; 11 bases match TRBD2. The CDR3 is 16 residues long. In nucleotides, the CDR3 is TGTGCCAGCAGGCTGACTAGCGGGGCTGGCGCAGATATGCAGTATTTT. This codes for CASRLTSGAGADMQYF.

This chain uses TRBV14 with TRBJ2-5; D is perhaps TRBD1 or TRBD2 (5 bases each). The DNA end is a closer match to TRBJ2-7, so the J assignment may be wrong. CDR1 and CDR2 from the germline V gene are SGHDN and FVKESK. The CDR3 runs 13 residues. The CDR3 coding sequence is TGTGCCAGCAGCCAAGTCGGGGCGAGCGAGCAGTACTTC. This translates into CASSQVGASEQYF.

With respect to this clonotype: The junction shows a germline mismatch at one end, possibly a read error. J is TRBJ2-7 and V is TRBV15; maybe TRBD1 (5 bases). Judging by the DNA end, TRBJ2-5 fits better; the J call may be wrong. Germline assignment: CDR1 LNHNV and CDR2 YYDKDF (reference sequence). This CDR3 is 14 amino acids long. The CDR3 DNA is TGTGCCGCCAGCAGAGCAGGGTGGGGAGAGACCCAGTACTTC. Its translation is CAASRAGWGETQYF.

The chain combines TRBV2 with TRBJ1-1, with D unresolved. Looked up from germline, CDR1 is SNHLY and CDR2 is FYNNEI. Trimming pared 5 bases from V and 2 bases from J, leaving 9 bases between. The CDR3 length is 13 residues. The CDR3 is CASSRSGNTEAFF. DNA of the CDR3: TGTGCCAGCAGTCGCTCGGGAAACACTGAAGCTTTCTTT.

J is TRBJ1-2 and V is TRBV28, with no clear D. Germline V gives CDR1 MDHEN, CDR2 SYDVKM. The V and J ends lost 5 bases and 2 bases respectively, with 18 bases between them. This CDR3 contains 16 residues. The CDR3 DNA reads TGTGCCAGCAGTCCGCCCCTGACGGAGCCGAACTATGGCTACACCTTC. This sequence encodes CASSPPLTEPNYGYTF.